This T cell receptor beta chain was found in a study of regulatory T cells in long-lasting Graves disease. Time point indicated: newly diagnosed GD, antithyroid drugs for less than 3 months. Isolated PBMC RNA provided the starting material for the TCR library. The authors built TCR beta libraries using iRepertoire HTBI primers and Arm-PCR of CDR3 regions. TCRdb processed the multiplex PCR reads anew with MiXCR; each CDR3 protein has one entry. The sample shows 360,000 or so distinct CDR3 sequences, under 20% of them seen only once. This clonotype was counted many times. This same sample was also part of a study on T cells in Graves' hyperthyroidism and ophthalmopathy.

This receptor was taken from a woman aged 18-29 years with Graves disease. The specimen comprised peripheral blood mononuclear cells (PBMCs), sampled at new diagnosis, from a patient treated with antithyroid drugs.

The CDR3 DNA reads TGTGCCTGGAGTGTACTAAGCGGAGAGACCCAGTACTTC. This sequence encodes CAWSVLSGETQYF. The chain combines TRBV30 with TRBJ2-5; D may be TRBD2 (5 bases). CDR3 size: 13 residues. The V end lost 0 bases, the J end lost 4 bases, and 9 bases lay between the germline ends. The germline V gene has CDR1 GTSNPN and CDR2 SVGIG (reference sequence).